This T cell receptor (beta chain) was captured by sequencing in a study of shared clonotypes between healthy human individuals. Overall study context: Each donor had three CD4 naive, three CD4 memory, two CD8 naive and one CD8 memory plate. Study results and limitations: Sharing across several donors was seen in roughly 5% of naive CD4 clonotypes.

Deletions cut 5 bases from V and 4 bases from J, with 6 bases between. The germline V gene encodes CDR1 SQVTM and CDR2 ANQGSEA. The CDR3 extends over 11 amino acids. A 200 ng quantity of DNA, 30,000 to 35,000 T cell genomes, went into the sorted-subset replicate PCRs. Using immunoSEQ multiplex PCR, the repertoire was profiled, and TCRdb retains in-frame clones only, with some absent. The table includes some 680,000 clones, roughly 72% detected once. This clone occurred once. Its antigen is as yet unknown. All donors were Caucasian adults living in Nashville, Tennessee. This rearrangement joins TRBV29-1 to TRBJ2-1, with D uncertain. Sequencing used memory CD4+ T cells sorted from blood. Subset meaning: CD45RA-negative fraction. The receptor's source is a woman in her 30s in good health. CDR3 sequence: CSVQEYNEQFF. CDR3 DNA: TGCAGCGTTCAGGAGTACAATGAGCAGTTCTTC.